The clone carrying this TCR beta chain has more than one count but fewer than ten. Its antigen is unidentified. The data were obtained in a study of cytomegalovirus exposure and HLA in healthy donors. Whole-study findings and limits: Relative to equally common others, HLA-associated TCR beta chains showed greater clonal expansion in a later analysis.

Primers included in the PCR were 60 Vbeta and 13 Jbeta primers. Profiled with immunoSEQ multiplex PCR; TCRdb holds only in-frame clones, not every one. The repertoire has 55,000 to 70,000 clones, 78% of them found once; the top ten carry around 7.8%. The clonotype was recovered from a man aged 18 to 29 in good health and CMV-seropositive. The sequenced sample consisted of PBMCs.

The CDR3 nucleotides are TGTGCCAGCAGTGACGAAGGGAGCTCTGGGGCCAACGTCCTGACTTTC. Protein: CASSDEGSSGANVLTF. V usage is TRBV6-4 and J usage is TRBJ2-6; D perhaps matches TRBD2 (5 bases). CDR1 and CDR2 (germline): MRHNA, SNTAGT. V lost 2 bases and J lost 0, with 8 bases in between. The CDR3 consists of 16 residues.